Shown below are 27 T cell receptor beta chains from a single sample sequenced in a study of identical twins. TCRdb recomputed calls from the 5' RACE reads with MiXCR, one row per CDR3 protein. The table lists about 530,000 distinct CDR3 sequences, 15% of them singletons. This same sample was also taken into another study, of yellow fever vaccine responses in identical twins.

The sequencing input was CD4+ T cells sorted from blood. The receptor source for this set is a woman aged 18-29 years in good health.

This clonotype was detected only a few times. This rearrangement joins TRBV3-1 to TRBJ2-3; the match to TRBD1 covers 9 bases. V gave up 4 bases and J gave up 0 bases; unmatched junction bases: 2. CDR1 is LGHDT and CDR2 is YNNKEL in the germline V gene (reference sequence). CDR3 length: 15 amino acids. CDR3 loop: CASSRGTGSTDTQYF. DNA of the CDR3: TGTGCCAGCAGCCGCGGGACAGGGAGCACAGATACGCAGTATTTT.

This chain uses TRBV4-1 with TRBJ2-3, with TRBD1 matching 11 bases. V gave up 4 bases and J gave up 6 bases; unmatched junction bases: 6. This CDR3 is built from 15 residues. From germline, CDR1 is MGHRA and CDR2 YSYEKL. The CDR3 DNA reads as TGCGCCAGCAGCCTTTGGACAGGGGGCTTGGATACGCAGTATTTT. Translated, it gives CASSLWTGGLDTQYF.

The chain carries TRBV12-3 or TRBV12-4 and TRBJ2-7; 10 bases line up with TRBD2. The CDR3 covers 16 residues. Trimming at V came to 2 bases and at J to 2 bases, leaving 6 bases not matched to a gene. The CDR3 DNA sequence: TGTGCCAGCAGTTTAACCGGGACTAGCGCAACCTACGAGCAGTACTTC. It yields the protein CASSLTGTSATYEQYF.

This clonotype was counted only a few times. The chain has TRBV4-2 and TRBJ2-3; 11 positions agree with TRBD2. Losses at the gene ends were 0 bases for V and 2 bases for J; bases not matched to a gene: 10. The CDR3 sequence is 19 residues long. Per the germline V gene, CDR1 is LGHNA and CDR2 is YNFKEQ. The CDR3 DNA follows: TGTGCCAGCAGCCAAGACCCACTAGCGGGAGTGACCTCCACAGATACGCAGTATTTT. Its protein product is CASSQDPLAGVTSTDTQYF.

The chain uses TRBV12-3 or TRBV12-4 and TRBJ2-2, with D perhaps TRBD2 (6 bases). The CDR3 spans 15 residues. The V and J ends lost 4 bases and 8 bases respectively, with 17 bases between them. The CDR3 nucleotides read TGTGCCAGCAGTTCTGGGGGGTTCGGTATAGGGGAGCTGTTTTTT. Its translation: CASSSGGFGIGELFF.

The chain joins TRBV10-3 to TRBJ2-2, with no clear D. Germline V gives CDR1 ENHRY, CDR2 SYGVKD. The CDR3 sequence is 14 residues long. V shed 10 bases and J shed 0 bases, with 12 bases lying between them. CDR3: CASRDGTNTGELFF. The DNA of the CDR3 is TGTGCCAGCAGAGACGGAACGAACACCGGGGAGCTGTTTTTT.

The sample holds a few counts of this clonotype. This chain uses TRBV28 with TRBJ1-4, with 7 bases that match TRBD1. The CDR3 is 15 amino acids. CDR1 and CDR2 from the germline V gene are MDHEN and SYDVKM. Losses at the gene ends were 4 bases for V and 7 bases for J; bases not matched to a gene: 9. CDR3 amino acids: CASSSTTGAGEKLFF. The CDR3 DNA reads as TGTGCCAGCAGTTCGACTACAGGGGCGGGTGAAAAACTGTTTTTT.

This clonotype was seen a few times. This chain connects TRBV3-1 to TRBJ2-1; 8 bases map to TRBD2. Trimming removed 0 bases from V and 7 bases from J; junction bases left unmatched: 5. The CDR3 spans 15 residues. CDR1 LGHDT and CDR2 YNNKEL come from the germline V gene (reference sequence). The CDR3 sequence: CASSQELAGFNEQFF. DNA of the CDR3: TGTGCCAGCAGCCAAGAGTTAGCGGGATTTAATGAGCAGTTCTTC.

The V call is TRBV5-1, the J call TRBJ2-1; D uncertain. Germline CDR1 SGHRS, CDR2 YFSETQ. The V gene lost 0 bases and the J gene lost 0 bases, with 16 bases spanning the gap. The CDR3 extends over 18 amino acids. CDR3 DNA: TGCGCCAGCAGCTTGGTCCCATTCAAGCCGAGCTCCTACAATGAGCAGTTCTTC. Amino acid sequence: CASSLVPFKPSSYNEQFF.

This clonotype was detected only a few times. CDR3 nucleotide sequence: TGTGCCAGCAGCCCCGGGGCCCGGAGCCCCTACACCTTC. Translating it yields CASSPGARSPYTF. The chain joins TRBV7-2 to TRBJ1-2; TRBD1 might be the D (5 bases). CDR3 length: 13 amino acids. V shed 5 bases and J shed 10 bases, with 17 bases lying between them. Looked up from germline, CDR1 is SGHTA and CDR2 is FQGNSA.

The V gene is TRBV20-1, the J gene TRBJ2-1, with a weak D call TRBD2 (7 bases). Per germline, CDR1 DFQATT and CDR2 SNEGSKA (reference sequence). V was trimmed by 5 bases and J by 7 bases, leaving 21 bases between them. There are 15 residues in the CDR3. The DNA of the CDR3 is TGCAGTGCTCCCATGGGGGGGGCTTGGGGGAATGAGCAGTTCTTC. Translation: CSAPMGGAWGNEQFF.

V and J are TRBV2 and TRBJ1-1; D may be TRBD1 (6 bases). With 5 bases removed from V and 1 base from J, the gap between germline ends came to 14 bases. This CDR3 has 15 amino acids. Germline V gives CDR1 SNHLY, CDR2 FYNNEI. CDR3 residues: CASSSRQAQNTEAFF. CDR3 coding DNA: TGTGCCAGCAGTTCCCGACAGGCGCAGAACACTGAAGCTTTCTTT.

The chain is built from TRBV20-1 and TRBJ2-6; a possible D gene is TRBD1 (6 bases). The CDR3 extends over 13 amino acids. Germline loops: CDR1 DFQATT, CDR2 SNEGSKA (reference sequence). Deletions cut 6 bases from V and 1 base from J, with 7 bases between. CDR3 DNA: TGCAGTGCCGGACAGTCTGGGGCCAACGTCCTGACTTTC. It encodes CSAGQSGANVLTF.

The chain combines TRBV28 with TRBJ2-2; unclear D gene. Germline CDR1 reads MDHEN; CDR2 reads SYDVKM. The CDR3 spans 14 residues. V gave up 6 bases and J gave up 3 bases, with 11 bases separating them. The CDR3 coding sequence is TGTGCCAGCAGCCTTATCGAGTACACCGGGGAGCTGTTTTTT. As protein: CASSLIEYTGELFF.

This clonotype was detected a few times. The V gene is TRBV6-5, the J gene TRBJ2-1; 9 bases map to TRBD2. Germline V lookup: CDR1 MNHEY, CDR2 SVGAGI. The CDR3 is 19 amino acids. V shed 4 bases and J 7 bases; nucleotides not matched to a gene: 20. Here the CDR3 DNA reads TGTGCCAGCAGTTCCGGTTTAGCGGGAGTTCGGCTACGGGGGAATGAGCAGTTCTTC. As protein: CASSSGLAGVRLRGNEQFF.

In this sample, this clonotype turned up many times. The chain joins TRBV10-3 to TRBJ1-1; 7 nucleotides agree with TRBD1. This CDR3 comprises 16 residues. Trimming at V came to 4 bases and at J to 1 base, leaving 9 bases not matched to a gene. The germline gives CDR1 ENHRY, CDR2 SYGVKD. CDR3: CAISGQGGAENTEAFF. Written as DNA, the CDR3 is TGTGCCATCAGTGGACAAGGGGGCGCGGAGAACACTGAAGCTTTCTTT.

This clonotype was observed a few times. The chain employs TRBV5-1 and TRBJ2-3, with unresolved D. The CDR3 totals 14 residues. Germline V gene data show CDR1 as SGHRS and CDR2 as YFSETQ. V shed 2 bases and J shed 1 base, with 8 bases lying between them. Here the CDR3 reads CASSFITGTDTQYF. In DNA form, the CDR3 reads TGCGCCAGCAGCTTTATCACTGGCACAGATACGCAGTATTTT.

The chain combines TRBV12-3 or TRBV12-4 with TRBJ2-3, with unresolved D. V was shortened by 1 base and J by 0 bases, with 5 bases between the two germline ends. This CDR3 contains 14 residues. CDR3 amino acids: CASSLGHSTDTQYF. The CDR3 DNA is TGTGCCAGCAGTTTAGGTCACAGCACAGATACGCAGTATTTT.

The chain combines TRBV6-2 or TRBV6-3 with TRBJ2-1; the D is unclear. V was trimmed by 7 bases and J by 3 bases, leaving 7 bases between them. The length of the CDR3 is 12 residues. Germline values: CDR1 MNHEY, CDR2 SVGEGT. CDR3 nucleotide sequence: TGTGCCAGCAAAACAGACTACAATGAGCAGTTCTTC. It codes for CASKTDYNEQFF.

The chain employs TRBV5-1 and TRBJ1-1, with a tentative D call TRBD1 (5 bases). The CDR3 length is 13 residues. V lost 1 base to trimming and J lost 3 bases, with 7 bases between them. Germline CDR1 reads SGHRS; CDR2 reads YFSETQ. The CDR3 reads CASSLQGHTEAFF. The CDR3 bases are TGCGCCAGCAGCTTGCAGGGCCACACTGAAGCTTTCTTT.

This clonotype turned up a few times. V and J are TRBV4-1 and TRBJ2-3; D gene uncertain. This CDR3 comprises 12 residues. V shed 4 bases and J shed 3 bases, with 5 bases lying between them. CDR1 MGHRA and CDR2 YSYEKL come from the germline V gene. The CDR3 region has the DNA TGCGCCAGCAGCCCAGAAACAGATACGCAGTATTTT. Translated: CASSPETDTQYF.

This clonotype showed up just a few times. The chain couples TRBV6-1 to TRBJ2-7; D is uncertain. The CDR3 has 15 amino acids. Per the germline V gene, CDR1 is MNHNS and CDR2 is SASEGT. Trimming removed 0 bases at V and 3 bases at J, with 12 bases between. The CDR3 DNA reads TGTGCCAGCAGTGAAGCGAGAGGCAGTCTCTACGAGCAGTACGTC. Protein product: CASSEARGSLYEQYV.

The chain's CDR3 is CASSDQTGTGTQYF. As DNA, the CDR3 is TGTGCCAGCAGCGATCAAACAGGGACGGGGACCCAGTACTTC. This chain connects TRBV12-3 or TRBV12-4 to TRBJ2-5; D may be TRBD1 (6 bases). V was shortened by 6 bases and J by 7 bases, with 18 bases between the two germline ends. This CDR3 is 14 amino acids long.

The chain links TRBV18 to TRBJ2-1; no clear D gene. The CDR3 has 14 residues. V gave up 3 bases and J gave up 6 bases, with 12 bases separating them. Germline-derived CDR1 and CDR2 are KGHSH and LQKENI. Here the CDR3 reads CASSPTRSLNEQFF. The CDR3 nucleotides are TGTGCCAGCTCACCGACCCGTAGTCTCAATGAGCAGTTCTTC.

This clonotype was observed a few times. The CDR3 loop reads CASSSGGQGGDNEQFF. The CDR3 DNA sequence: TGTGCCAGCAGCTCGGGAGGACAGGGGGGGGACAATGAGCAGTTCTTC. The V gene is TRBV7-6, the J gene TRBJ2-1; 10 nucleotides agree with TRBD1. The germline gives CDR1 SGHVS, CDR2 FNYEAQ. V lost 4 bases and J lost 5; bases outside the gene matches: 8. This CDR3 comprises 16 residues.

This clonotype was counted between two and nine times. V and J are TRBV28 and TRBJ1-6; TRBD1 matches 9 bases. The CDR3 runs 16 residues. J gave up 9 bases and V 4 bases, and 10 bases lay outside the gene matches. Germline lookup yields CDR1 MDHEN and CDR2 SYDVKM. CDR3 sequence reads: CASSSGTGFTASPLHF. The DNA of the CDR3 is TGTGCCAGCAGTTCCGGGACAGGGTTTACTGCTTCACCCCTCCACTTT.

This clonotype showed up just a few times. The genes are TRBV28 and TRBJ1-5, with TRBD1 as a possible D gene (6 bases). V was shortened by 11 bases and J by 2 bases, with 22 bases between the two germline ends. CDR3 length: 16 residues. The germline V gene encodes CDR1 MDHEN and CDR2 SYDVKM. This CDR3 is CACRVGDSGGNQPQHF. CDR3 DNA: TGTGCCTGCCGCGTCGGGGATTCAGGGGGCAATCAGCCCCAGCATTTT.